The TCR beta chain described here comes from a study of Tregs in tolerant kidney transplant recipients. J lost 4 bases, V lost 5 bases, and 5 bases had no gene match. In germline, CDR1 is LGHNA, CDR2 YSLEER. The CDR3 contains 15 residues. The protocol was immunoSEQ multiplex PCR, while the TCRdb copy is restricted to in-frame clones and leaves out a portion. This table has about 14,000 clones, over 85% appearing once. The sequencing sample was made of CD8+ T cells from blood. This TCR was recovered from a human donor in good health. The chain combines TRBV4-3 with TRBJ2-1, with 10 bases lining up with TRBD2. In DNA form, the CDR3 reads TGCGCCAGCAGCAGGGGGACTAGCGTGTACAATGAGCAGTTCTTC. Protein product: CASSRGTSVYNEQFF.